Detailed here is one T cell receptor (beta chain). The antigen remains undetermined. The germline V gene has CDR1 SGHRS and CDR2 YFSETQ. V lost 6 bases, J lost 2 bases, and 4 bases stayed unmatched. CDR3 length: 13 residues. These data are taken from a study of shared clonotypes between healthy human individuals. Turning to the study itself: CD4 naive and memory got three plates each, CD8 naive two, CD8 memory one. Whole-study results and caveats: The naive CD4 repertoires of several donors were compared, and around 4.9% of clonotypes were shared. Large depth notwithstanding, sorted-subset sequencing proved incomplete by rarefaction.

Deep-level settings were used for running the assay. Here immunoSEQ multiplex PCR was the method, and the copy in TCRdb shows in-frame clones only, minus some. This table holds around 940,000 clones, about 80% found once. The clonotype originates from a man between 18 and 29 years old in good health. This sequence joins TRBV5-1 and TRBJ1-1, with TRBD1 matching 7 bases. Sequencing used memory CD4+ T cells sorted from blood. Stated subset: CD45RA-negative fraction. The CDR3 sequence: CASTGTANTEAFF. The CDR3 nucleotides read TGCGCCAGCACCGGGACAGCCAACACTGAAGCTTTCTTT.